One sample yielded the 9 T cell receptor beta chains listed below, sequenced in a study of T cells in Graves' hyperthyroidism and ophthalmopathy. The source material, RNA transcripts, was used to amplify TCR beta CDR3 regions. During a first-round RT-PCR of the TCR CDR3, the HTBI primer set was used. TCRdb redid the calling of the multiplex PCR reads with MiXCR, one entry per CDR3 protein. The sample has more than 300,000 distinct CDR3 sequences, approximately 18% seen once. The sample was blood. Receptors originate from a man aged 18 to 29 with Graves' ophthalmopathy.

This clonotype was seen many times. The chain has TRBV5-1 and TRBJ2-5, with 8 positions matching TRBD2. CDR3 length equals 15 residues. Trimming took 2 bases from V and 5 from J; bases not matched to a gene: 8. Germline CDR1 and CDR2: SGHRS and YFSETQ. DNA of the CDR3: TGCGCCAGCAGCTTCGAGGTGGGACTAGGGGAGACCCAGTACTTC. It yields the protein CASSFEVGLGETQYF.

The count of this clonotype is one. The chain is built from TRBV13 and TRBJ2-3, with TRBD2 matching 7 bases. CDR3 length: 14 residues. V lost 3 bases and J lost 6; bases outside the gene matches: 6. CDR1 PRHDT and CDR2 FYEKMQ come from the germline V gene (reference sequence). CDR3 DNA: TGTGCCAGCAGCTTCGGACTAGTAGGCGATACGCAGTATTTT. Protein: CASSFGLVGDTQYF.

This clonotype was seen ten or more times. The J gene is TRBJ2-1, the V gene TRBV11-2, with TRBD2 identical over 11 bases. From germline, CDR1 is SGHAT and CDR2 FQNNGV. The CDR3 covers 15 residues. V lost 1 base, J lost 8 bases, and 4 bases stayed unmatched. The DNA for the CDR3 is TGTGCCAGCAGCTTAGTAGCGGGGGGGGTCTATGAGCAGTTCTTC. It translates to CASSLVAGGVYEQFF.

This clonotype was detected many times. The chain joins TRBV2 to TRBJ2-2; no firm D call. The V gene's germline CDR1 is SNHLY and CDR2 FYNNEI. The CDR3 totals 14 residues. V was shortened by 3 bases and J by 4 bases, with 9 bases between the two germline ends. The CDR3 DNA sequence: TGTGCCAGCAGTGACGGCCAGTTCACCGGGGAGCTGTTTTTT. Its protein product is CASSDGQFTGELFF.

In this sample, this clonotype turned up many times. CDR3 DNA sequence: TGTGCCAGCTCACCCCAGGGCGGAATTGAAAAACTGTTTTTT. Translated: CASSPQGGIEKLFF. V usage is TRBV18 and J usage is TRBJ1-4; possibly TRBD1 for D (5 bases). Per germline, CDR1 KGHSH and CDR2 LQKENI. The CDR3 consists of 14 residues. With 3 bases removed from V and 7 bases from J, the gap between germline ends came to 12 bases.

This clonotype was observed a handful of times. The chain carries TRBV28 and TRBJ1-6; no definite D call. The V end was cut by 2 bases, the J end by 4 bases, with 6 bases between. The length of the CDR3 is 14 residues. Germline V gene lookup returns CDR1 MDHEN and CDR2 SYDVKM. DNA of the CDR3: TGTGCCAGCAGTTTAGTTCAGTATAATTCACCCCTCCACTTT. It specifies CASSLVQYNSPLHF.

J is TRBJ2-7 and V is TRBV7-2; TRBD1 agrees at 8 bases. The CDR3 loop spans 13 amino acids. Per germline, CDR1 SGHTA and CDR2 FQGNSA. V lost 7 bases, J lost 3 bases, and 5 bases stayed unmatched. This CDR3 is CASTLGQGYEQYF. The CDR3 DNA reads as TGTGCCAGCACTTTAGGACAGGGCTACGAGCAGTACTTC.

This clonotype was picked up many times. V and J are TRBV5-5 and TRBJ1-1, with D tentatively TRBD1 (5 bases). Trimming left V 2 bases short and J 7 bases short, with 9 bases between. Germline lookup yields CDR1 SGHKS and CDR2 YYEKEE (reference sequence). The CDR3 totals 12 residues. The CDR3: CASSLRGDEAFF. The CDR3, as DNA: TGTGCCAGCAGCTTAAGGGGAGATGAAGCTTTCTTT.

This clonotype was observed many times. The chain combines TRBV7-2 with TRBJ2-1; TRBD1 is a possible D gene (6 bases). Trimming left V 2 bases short and J 0 bases short, with 17 bases between. CDR3 length: 18 amino acids. Germline V CDR1 and CDR2: SGHTA, FQGNSA. This CDR3 reads CASSLLPTGQGSYNEQFF. In DNA form, the CDR3 reads TGTGCCAGCAGCTTATTACCCACGGGACAAGGCTCCTACAATGAGCAGTTCTTC.